This TCR beta chain came from a study of cytomegalovirus exposure and HLA in healthy donors. Study observations and caveats: Apparent HLA restriction characterized most CMV-associated TCR beta chains in a later analysis. TRBV6-2, TRBV6-3 and other indistinguishable V segments were excluded.

Germline CDR1 and CDR2: MNHEY and SVGAGI. The CDR3 runs to 13 residues. J lost 5 bases, V lost 7 bases, and 4 bases had no gene match. PCR primers comprised 60 Vbeta and 13 Jbeta primers. The data were produced by immunoSEQ multiplex PCR, yet TCRdb's version contains in-frame clones alone and is incomplete. This table holds 99,000 or so clones, around 9.1% found once. By its share, this clone is medium-sized. Its antigen is not known. Sequenced material: PBMCs. This TCR was sampled from a man in his forties in good health and CMV-seropositive. The chain has TRBV6-5 and TRBJ1-5; TRBD1 aligns across 8 bases. CDR3 protein: CASKPGGDQPQHF. As DNA, the CDR3 is TGTGCCAGCAAGCCAGGGGGCGATCAGCCCCAGCATTTT.